What follows are 19 T cell receptor beta chains derived from one specimen sequenced in a study of blood T cells in healthy people across ages. The authors ran a second PCR of about 6 to 11 cycles using a sample-barcoded 5' primer and a J-beta primer mix. TCRdb called the 5' RACE reads again in MiXCR, with one record for every CDR3 protein. Found here are 710,000 or so distinct CDR3 sequences, roughly 30% of them singletons; the top ten hold approximately 15%. The sequenced material came from blood. These receptor sequences come from a woman of 80 years or more in good health.

A single count supports this clonotype. A much larger clonotype is one base distant, so this may be a read error. The J gene is TRBJ2-4, the V gene TRBV7-8; 9 bases fit TRBD2. V lost 0 bases to trimming and J lost 13 bases; unmatched junction nucleotides: 13. Germline V gene lookup returns CDR1 SGHVS and CDR2 FQNEAQ. The CDR3 contains 16 residues. DNA of the CDR3: TGTGCCAGCAGCTTAGCCGGGACTAGCAGATACAATGAGCAGTACTTC. Amino acid sequence: CASSLAGTSRYNEQYF.

The chain has TRBV9 and TRBJ1-3; D perhaps matches TRBD1 (5 bases). CDR1 and CDR2 (germline): SGDLS, YYNGEE. V lost 0 bases to trimming and J lost 0 bases, with 13 bases between them. The CDR3 is 17 amino acids. The CDR3 region has the DNA TGTGCCAGCAGCGTAGTGCCCTCAGGGAGCTCTGGAAACACCATATATTTT. Residues: CASSVVPSGSSGNTIYF.

A word on this clonotype: Just one base apart from a much larger clone, this may be a read error. J is TRBJ1-1 and V is TRBV7-9; maybe TRBD1 (5 bases). The V gene lost 6 bases and the J gene lost 7 bases, with 21 bases spanning the gap. The CDR3 runs 15 residues. CDR1 is SEHNR and CDR2 is FQNEAQ in the germline V gene (reference sequence). The CDR3 nucleotides are TGTGCCAGCAGTCGAGGGTGGCAGGGTAATGATGAAGCTTTCTTT. As protein: CASSRGWQGNDEAFF.

The gene calls are TRBV3-1 and TRBJ2-7; TRBD1 aligns across 7 bases. Germline CDR1 LGHDT, CDR2 YNNKEL (reference sequence). The length of the CDR3 is 15 residues. With V trimmed by 6 bases and J by 4 bases, 12 bases remained unmatched. In DNA form, the CDR3 reads TGTGCCAGCAGTCCGGCGTCGGGACAGCTTTACGAGCAGTACTTC. Protein: CASSPASGQLYEQYF.

A remark on this clonotype: A read error is possible here, since a much larger clone lies one base away. The CDR3 is CASNSLLLAGGSTDTQYF. CDR3 DNA: TGTGCCAGCAACTCACTCCTACTAGCGGGGGGATCCACAGATACGCAGTATTTT. This rearrangement joins TRBV7-8 to TRBJ2-3; TRBD2 matches 12 bases. This CDR3 region has 18 residues. The V gene's germline CDR1 is SGHVS and CDR2 FQNEAQ. Trimming took 7 bases from V and 2 from J; bases not matched to a gene: 13.

This clonotype showed up just a few times. This chain connects TRBV5-1 to TRBJ1-2; D ambiguous. The germline V gene has CDR1 SGHRS and CDR2 YFSETQ. This CDR3 contains 14 residues. Trimming removed 3 bases from V and 7 bases from J, with 16 bases in between. CDR3 region: CASSSRAGVCGYTF. CDR3 DNA: TGCGCCAGCAGCTCGCGGGCGGGAGTTTGTGGCTACACCTTC.

This clonotype was counted between two and nine times. A much larger clonotype is one base distant, so this may be a read error. V and J are TRBV6-2 or TRBV6-3 and TRBJ2-1; 8 bases are shared with TRBD1. Matching the DNA end better, TRBJ2-7 makes the J call doubtful. The CDR3 contains 13 residues. In germline, CDR1 is MNHEY, CDR2 SVGEGT. The CDR3 loop reads CASSQGARNEQYF. In DNA form, the CDR3 reads TGTGCCAGCAGTCAGGGGGCGCGCAATGAGCAGTACTTC.

This clonotype was counted between two and nine times. This chain uses TRBV5-1 with TRBJ1-2; 12 bases are a match to TRBD1. V lost 4 bases to trimming and J lost 3 bases; unmatched junction nucleotides: 7. Germline CDR1 SGHRS, CDR2 YFSETQ. CDR3 length equals 16 residues. The CDR3 DNA reads TGCGCCAGCAGCGGGACGGGACAGGGGGCTTACTATGGCTACACCTTC. Protein: CASSGTGQGAYYGYTF.

This clonotype was observed a handful of times. The chain employs TRBV4-3 and TRBJ1-1; D not certain. Trimming shortened V by 4 bases and J by 3 bases, and 15 bases separated the two germline ends. Germline V gene sequence: CDR1 LGHNA, CDR2 YSLEER. This CDR3 comprises 15 residues. The CDR3 region is CASSPRYRADTEAFF. CDR3 coding DNA: TGCGCCAGCAGCCCACGTTATAGGGCGGACACTGAAGCTTTCTTT.

This clonotype was recorded at least ten times. The chain uses TRBV5-1 and TRBJ2-7, with 12 nucleotides matching TRBD2. The CDR3 sequence is 20 residues long. J lost 3 bases, V lost 0 bases, and 16 bases had no gene match. The germline CDR1 and CDR2 sequences are SGHRS and YFSETQ. CDR3 in DNA: TGCGCCAGCAGCTTGGACCCCAGGCTAGCGGGGGGGAGATCCCACTACGAGCAGTACTTC. Encoded protein: CASSLDPRLAGGRSHYEQYF. Full variable domain (remainder filled in from reference TRBV5-1 and TRBJ2-7): KAGVTQTPRYLIKTRGQQVTLSCSPISGHRSVSWYQQTPGQGLQFLFEYFSETQRNKGNFPGRFSGRQFSNSRSEMNVSTLELGDSALYLCASSLDPRLAGGRSHYEQYFGPGTRLTVT.

As for this clonotype: One base away lies a much larger clone, so this may be a sequencing read error. V and J are TRBV27 and TRBJ2-3; no reliable D call. Trimming left V 3 bases short and J 1 base short, with 11 bases between. Germline values: CDR1 MNHEY, CDR2 SMNVEV (reference sequence). CDR3 length equals 15 residues. The CDR3 bases are TGTGCCAGCAGTTTCTGGCACCAAGGCACAGATACGCAGTATTTT. Translating gives CASSFWHQGTDTQYF.

The chain uses TRBV27 and TRBJ2-5; D gene unclear. Trimming shortened V by 6 bases and J by 11 bases, and 13 bases separated the two germline ends. This CDR3 contains 11 residues. CDR1 and CDR2 from the germline V gene are MNHEY and SMNVEV (reference sequence). The CDR3 nucleotides are TGTGCCAGCAGCCAAGAAGATGAGCAGTACTTC. Translating gives CASSQEDEQYF.

The chain combines TRBV9 with TRBJ2-7; D is tentatively TRBD1 or TRBD2 (5 bases each). The CDR3 extends over 14 amino acids. The V gene's germline CDR1 is SGDLS and CDR2 YYNGEE. Trimming removed 0 bases from V and 2 bases from J, with 9 bases in between. The CDR3 protein is CASSVVGGPYEQYF. CDR3 DNA sequence: TGTGCCAGCAGCGTAGTTGGGGGACCCTACGAGCAGTACTTC.

This clonotype was detected only a few times. This may stem from a read error, because a much larger clone lies one nucleotide away. V usage is TRBV28 and J usage is TRBJ2-1; D gene unclear. Trimming took 3 bases from V and 6 from J, leaving 6 bases between them. CDR1 is MDHEN and CDR2 is SYDVKM in the germline V gene. There are 12 residues in the CDR3. This CDR3 reads CASSLSANEQFF. In nucleotides, the CDR3 is TGTGCCAGCAGTTTGTCGGCCAATGAGCAGTTCTTC. Full variable domain (missing parts from reference TRBV28 and TRBJ2-1): DVKVTQSSRYLVKRTGEKVFLECVQDMDHENMFWYRQDPGLGLRLIYFSYDVKMKEKGDIPEGYSVSREKKERFSLILESASTNQTSMYLCASSLSANEQFFGPGTRLTVL.

The sample holds many counts of this clonotype. The V gene is TRBV28, the J gene TRBJ2-7, with D unclear. In germline, CDR1 is MDHEN, CDR2 SYDVKM. CDR3 length: 13 amino acids. V gave up 7 bases and J gave up 3 bases, with 13 bases separating them. CDR3 nucleotide sequence: TGTGCCAGCACCGAAACAAAGTTCTACGAGCAGTACTTC. Translation gives CASTETKFYEQYF.

This clonotype was counted ten times or more. The chain recombines TRBV6-1 with TRBJ2-7, with no clear D. The CDR3 spans 14 residues. The V end lost 3 bases, the J end lost 2 bases, and 11 bases lay between the germline ends. Per germline, CDR1 MNHNS and CDR2 SASEGT. DNA of the CDR3: TGTGCCAGCAGTGAGAGCCGGAACACCTACGAGCAGTACTTC. Translated, it gives CASSESRNTYEQYF.

This clonotype turned up a few times. The DNA for the CDR3 is TGTGCCAGCAGATCATCGGACTATGGGGACAGTTATAGCAATCAGCCCCAGCATTTT. Translating gives CASRSSDYGDSYSNQPQHF. The chain links TRBV28 to TRBJ1-5; TRBD1 agrees at 7 bases. This CDR3 is 19 amino acids long. Per germline, CDR1 MDHEN and CDR2 SYDVKM. V gave up 6 bases and J gave up 0 bases; unmatched junction bases: 17.

The table lists this clonotype with many counts. V and J are TRBV28 and TRBJ2-5; 10 positions match TRBD2. V gave up 4 bases and J gave up 2 bases; unmatched junction bases: 13. Germline V CDR1 and CDR2: MDHEN, SYDVKM. CDR3 length: 18 residues. Written as DNA, the CDR3 is TGTGCCAGCAGTTCCCCCGAAATACTAGCGGGGAAACAAGAGACCCAGTACTTC. Translated, it gives CASSSPEILAGKQETQYF.

This clonotype was picked up many times. The chain employs TRBV20-1 and TRBJ2-5; no firm D call. The germline gives CDR1 DFQATT, CDR2 SNEGSKA (reference sequence). This CDR3 is built from 15 residues. Trimming took 3 bases from V and 2 from J, leaving 16 bases between them. CDR3 coding DNA: TGCAGTGCTAGGGATCGCCGGGCCTATCAAGAGACCCAGTACTTC. Translating it yields CSARDRRAYQETQYF.